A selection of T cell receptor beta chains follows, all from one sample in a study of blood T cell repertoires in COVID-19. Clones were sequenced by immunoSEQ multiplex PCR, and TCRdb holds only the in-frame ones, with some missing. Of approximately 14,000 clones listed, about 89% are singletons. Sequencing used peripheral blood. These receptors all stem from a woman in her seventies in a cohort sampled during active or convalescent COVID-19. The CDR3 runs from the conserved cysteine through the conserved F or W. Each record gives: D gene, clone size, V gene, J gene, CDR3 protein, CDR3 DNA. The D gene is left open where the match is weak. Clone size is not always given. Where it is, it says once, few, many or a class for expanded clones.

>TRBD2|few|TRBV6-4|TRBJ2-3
CASSEKGLATDTQYF
TGTGCCAGCAGTGAGAAGGGACTAGCCACAGATACGCAGTATTTT
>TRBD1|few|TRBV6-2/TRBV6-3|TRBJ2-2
CASSYSGQDLTGELFF
TGTGCCAGCAGTTACTCGGGACAGGACCTCACCGGGGAGCTGTTTTTT
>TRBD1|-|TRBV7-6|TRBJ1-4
CASSPRQGGGEKLFF
TGTGCCAGCAGCCCTCGACAGGGGGGAGGTGAAAAACTGTTTTTT
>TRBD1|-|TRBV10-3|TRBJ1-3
CAISTGEGNTIYF
TGTGCCATCAGTACAGGGGAGGGAAACACCATATATTTT
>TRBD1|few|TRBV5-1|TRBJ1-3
CASSYSPRDSSGNTIYF
TGCGCCAGCAGCTATTCCCCTCGGGACAGCTCTGGAAACACCATATATTTT
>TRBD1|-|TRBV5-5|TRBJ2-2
CASSLGTDRAHTGELFF
TGTGCCAGCAGCTTGGGGACGGACAGGGCCCACACCGGGGAGCTGTTTTTT
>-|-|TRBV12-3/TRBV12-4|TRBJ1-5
CASRVGGQPQHF
TGTGCCAGCAGGGTAGGCGGGCAGCCCCAGCATTTT
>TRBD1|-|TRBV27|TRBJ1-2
CATSTLTGQGVYGYTF
TGTGCCACCTCTACCCTCACGGGACAGGGAGTCTATGGCTACACCTTC
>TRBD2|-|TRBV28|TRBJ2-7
CASSAPLAGGAYEQYF
TGTGCCAGCAGTGCCCCACTAGCGGGGGGCGCCTACGAGCAGTACTTC
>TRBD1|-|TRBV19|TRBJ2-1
CASSLLTSTGGHEQFF
TGTGCCAGTAGTCTCCTGACTAGCACAGGGGGCCATGAGCAGTTCTTC
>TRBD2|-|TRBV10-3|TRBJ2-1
CAISATSGGPPNEQFF
TGTGCCATCAGCGCGACTAGCGGGGGCCCGCCCAATGAGCAGTTCTTC
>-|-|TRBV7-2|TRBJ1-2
CASSPRRFNYGYTF
TGTGCCAGCAGCCCCCGCAGGTTCAACTATGGCTACACCTTC
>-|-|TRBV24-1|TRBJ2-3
CATSAPGARGTSTDTQYF
TGTGCCACCAGTGCCCCCGGCGCTCGGGGAACTAGCACAGATACGCAGTATTTT
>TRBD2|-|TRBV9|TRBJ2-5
CASSPTAGGRETQYF
TGTGCCAGCAGCCCCACAGCGGGGGGGCGGGAGACCCAGTACTTC
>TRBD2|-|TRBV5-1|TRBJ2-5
CASSLAPSGGGETQYF
TGCGCCAGCAGCTTGGCGCCTAGCGGGGGAGGGGAGACCCAGTACTTC
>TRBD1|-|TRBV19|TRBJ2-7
CASSSDRDASYEQYF
TGTGCCAGTAGTTCGGACAGGGATGCCTCCTACGAGCAGTACTTC
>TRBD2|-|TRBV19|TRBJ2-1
CASSITSGGAGEQFF
TGTGCCAGTAGTATAACTAGCGGGGGGGCCGGAGAGCAGTTCTTC
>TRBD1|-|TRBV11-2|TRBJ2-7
CASSSLWDRGKYEQYF
TGTGCCAGCAGCTCCTTATGGGACAGGGGGAAATACGAGCAGTACTTC
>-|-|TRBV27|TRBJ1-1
CASSLLWGPNTEAFF
TGTGCCAGCAGTTTATTGTGGGGGCCTAACACTGAAGCTTTCTTT
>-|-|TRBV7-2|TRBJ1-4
CASSLRRINEKLFF
TGTGCCAGCAGCTTAAGGAGGATTAATGAAAAACTGTTTTTT
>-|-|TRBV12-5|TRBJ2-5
CASGCRGLGHQETQYF
TGTGCTAGTGGCTGCCGCGGACTGGGACATCAAGAGACCCAGTACTTC
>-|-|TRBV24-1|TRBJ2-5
CATSLPGQATQYF
TGTGCCACCAGTTTGCCAGGTCAAGCGACCCAGTACTTC
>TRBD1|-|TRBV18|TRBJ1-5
CASSMDRGRGQPQHF
TGTGCCAGCTCCATGGACAGGGGGCGCGGGCAGCCCCAGCATTTT
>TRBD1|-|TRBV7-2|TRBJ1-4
CASSLDGTGGQKLFF
TGTGCCAGCAGCTTAGATGGGACAGGGGGACAAAAACTGTTTTTT
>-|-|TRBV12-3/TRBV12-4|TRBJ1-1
CASSLSPVTEAFF
TGTGCCAGCAGTTTATCGCCAGTAACTGAAGCTTTCTTT
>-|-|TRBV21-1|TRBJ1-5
CASSPVWGRGQPQHF
TGTGCCAGCAGTCCTGTGTGGGGGAGGGGTCAGCCCCAGCATTTT
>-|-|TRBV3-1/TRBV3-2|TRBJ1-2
CASSPLLGAHYGYTF
TGTGCCAGCAGCCCTCTCCTGGGCGCCCACTATGGCTACACCTTC
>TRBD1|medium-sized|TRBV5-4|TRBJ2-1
CASSLEQGVYNEQFF
TGTGCCAGCAGCTTAGAACAGGGGGTCTACAATGAGCAGTTCTTC
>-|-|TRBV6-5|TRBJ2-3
CASSDRWGTDTQYF
TGTGCCAGCAGCGACAGGTGGGGCACAGATACGCAGTATTTT
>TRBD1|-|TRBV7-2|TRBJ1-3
CASSPRTGQFKSSGNTIYF
TGTGCCAGCAGCCCCCGGACAGGACAATTCAAGAGCTCTGGAAACACCATATATTTT
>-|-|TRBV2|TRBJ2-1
CASSESGFDEQFF
TGTGCCAGCAGTGAAAGCGGATTCGATGAGCAGTTCTTC
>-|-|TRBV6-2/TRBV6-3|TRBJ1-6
CASSYSRQGNSPLHF
TGTGCCAGCAGTTACTCTAGGCAGGGAAATTCACCCCTCCACTTT
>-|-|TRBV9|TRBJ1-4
CASSTNTGIGEKLFF
TGTGCCAGCAGCACAAACACCGGGATAGGGGAAAAACTGTTTTTT
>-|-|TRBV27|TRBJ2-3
CASSPSTDTQYF
TGTGCCAGCAGTCCGAGCACAGATACGCAGTATTTT
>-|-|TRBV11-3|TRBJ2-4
CASSLGGVQDIQYF
TGTGCCAGCAGCTTAGGGGGGGTTCAGGACATTCAGTACTTC
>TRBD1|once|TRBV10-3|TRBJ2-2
CAIRTGTGVTGELFF
TGTGCCATCAGGACCGGGACAGGGGTAACCGGGGAGCTGTTTTTT
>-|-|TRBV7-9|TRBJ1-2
CASSFGAGEGGYTF
TGTGCCAGCAGCTTCGGGGCAGGGGAAGGGGGCTACACCTTC
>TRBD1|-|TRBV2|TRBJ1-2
CASSKHRGGYTF
TGTGCCAGCAGTAAACACAGGGGGGGCTACACCTTC
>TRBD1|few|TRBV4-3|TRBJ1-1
CASSRLITGDTEAFF
TGCGCCAGCAGCCGACTGATCACAGGGGACACTGAAGCTTTCTTT
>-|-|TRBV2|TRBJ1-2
CASSDRAYGYTF
TGTGCCAGCAGTGACAGGGCCTATGGCTACACCTTC